The 5 T cell receptor beta chains presented below share a single source sample, sequenced in a study of blood T cells in healthy people across ages. Using a J-beta primer mix together with a sample-barcoded 5' primer, a second PCR was run for about 6 to 11 cycles. TCRdb re-derived calls from the 5' RACE reads in MiXCR, one entry per CDR3 protein. The table shows hundreds of thousands of distinct CDR3 sequences, with about 46% occurring only once. The sequencing input was blood. The receptor source for this set is a man older than 75 in good health.

The J gene is TRBJ2-7, the V gene TRBV4-1; 8 positions agree with TRBD2. The CDR3 loop spans 16 amino acids. Unmatched junction bases numbered 12, after V lost 3 bases and J lost 5 bases. Germline CDR1 reads MGHRA; CDR2 reads YSYEKL. The CDR3 coding sequence is TGCGCCAGCAGCCAGGTGAGCGGGAGAGACCCCAACGAGCAGTACTTC. The encoded protein is CASSQVSGRDPNEQYF.

The V call is TRBV25-1, the J call TRBJ2-6; no reliable D call. V gave up 4 bases and J gave up 0 bases, with 7 bases separating them. The germline V gene has CDR1 MGHDK and CDR2 SYGVNS. The CDR3 covers 15 residues. CDR3 DNA sequence: TGTGCCAGCAGTGGGGCCTTCTCTGGGGCCAACGTCCTGACTTTC. Its protein is CASSGAFSGANVLTF.

Many counts were recorded for this clonotype. This could be a read error, since a much larger clone is one nucleotide away. CDR3 DNA sequence: TGTGCCACCAGCCGAGACCAGGGTTACGAGCAGTACTTC. Translating it yields CATSRDQGYEQYF. This chain connects TRBV15 to TRBJ2-7, with D possibly being TRBD1 (5 bases). This CDR3 is built from 13 residues. Looked up from germline, CDR1 is LNHNV and CDR2 is YYDKDF (reference sequence).

This clonotype showed up just a few times. The chain uses TRBV29-1 and TRBJ2-3; no clear D gene. The CDR3 consists of 13 residues. Between the trimmed V and J ends, which lost 3 bases and 6 bases, there was a span of 13 bases. From germline, CDR1 is SQVTM and CDR2 ANQGSEA. The CDR3, as DNA: TGCAGCGTTGATAACGGGCCTACCGATACGCAGTATTTT. Translated, it gives CSVDNGPTDTQYF.

This clonotype was seen a single time. The genes are TRBV4-2 and TRBJ1-6; the D is unclear. Germline CDR1 is LGHNA and CDR2 is YNFKEQ. The CDR3 spans 15 residues. The V and J ends lost 0 bases and 7 bases respectively, with 10 bases between them. CDR3 region: CASSQDTEMNSPLHF. Here the CDR3 DNA reads TGTGCCAGCAGCCAAGACACCGAGATGAATTCACCCCTCCACTTT.